Shown below are 26 T cell receptor beta chains from a single sample sequenced in a study of blood T cell repertoires in COVID-19. The table came from immunoSEQ multiplex PCR; TCRdb's copy has only in-frame clones and leaves some out. The sample holds roughly 200,000 clones, around 87% seen once. Sequencing was performed on PBMCs or T cells enriched from blood (not recorded which). The origin of the receptors is a woman between 25 and 40 years old who had recovered from COVID-19.

The table lists this clone with a count of one. V usage is TRBV9 and J usage is TRBJ2-3; 7 bases are shared with TRBD2. CDR1 is SGDLS, CDR2 YYNGEE, per germline. The CDR3 is 14 residues long. V shed 4 bases, J shed 6 bases, and the junction held 8 bases outside the gene matches. DNA of the CDR3: TGTGCCAGCAGCCCGGGGGGAGGGCAGGATACGCAGTATTTT. It specifies CASSPGGGQDTQYF.

The V and J genes are TRBV9 and TRBJ2-3, with TRBD2 as a possible D gene (5 bases). Germline CDR1 SGDLS, CDR2 YYNGEE. This CDR3 comprises 14 residues. Trimming cost V 1 base and J 2 bases, with 8 bases left between them. The CDR3 bases are TGTGCCAGCAGCGTAACTAGTTCCACAGATACGCAGTATTTT. As protein: CASSVTSSTDTQYF.

This chain links TRBV19 with TRBJ2-3; 11 bases map to TRBD2. Germline V gives CDR1 LNHDA, CDR2 SQIVND (reference sequence). CDR3 size: 15 residues. Unmatched junction bases numbered 2, after V lost 5 bases and J lost 1 base. CDR3 residues: CASSPLAGGTDTQYF. CDR3 nucleotide sequence: TGTGCCAGTAGTCCACTAGCGGGAGGCACAGATACGCAGTATTTT.

This clone appeared a few times. The DNA of the CDR3 is TGTGCCAGCAAGGGAAGGGGCTACAATGAGCAGTTCTTC. Its protein product is CASKGRGYNEQFF. The V and J genes are TRBV2 and TRBJ2-1, with a possible D match to TRBD1 (5 bases). Deletions cut 7 bases from V and 3 bases from J, with 10 bases between. Looked up from germline, CDR1 is SNHLY and CDR2 is FYNNEI. This CDR3 has 13 residues.

V usage is TRBV4-3 and J usage is TRBJ2-5; the match to TRBD2 covers 10 bases. Germline-derived CDR1 and CDR2 are LGHNA and YSLEER. The CDR3 contains 15 residues. The V gene end was trimmed by 4 bases and the J gene end by 5 bases; junction bases not matched to a gene: 7. The CDR3 is CASSPPRAGGETQYF. CDR3 DNA: TGCGCCAGCAGCCCCCCAAGAGCGGGAGGGGAGACCCAGTACTTC.

V is TRBV3-1 (or the pseudogene TRBV3-2) and J is TRBJ1-6; D remains unclear. V lost 4 bases and J lost 14, with 21 bases in between. The length of the CDR3 is 15 residues. Germline CDR1 LGHDT, CDR2 YNNKEL (reference sequence). In DNA form, the CDR3 reads TGTGCCAGCAGCCTATCGGAGAAAGGGAGAACCACCCTCCACTTT. Encoded protein: CASSLSEKGRTTLHF.

This chain's CDR3 is CASSKGAGLNTEAFF. The CDR3 DNA reads TGTGCCAGCAGTAAAGGGGCGGGGCTGAACACTGAAGCTTTCTTT. V is TRBV27 and J is TRBJ1-1; a possible D gene is TRBD1 (5 bases). Per germline, CDR1 MNHEY and CDR2 SMNVEV (reference sequence). There are 15 residues in the CDR3. V lost 5 bases and J lost 0, with 13 bases in between.

V is TRBV30 and J is TRBJ2-3; 9 bases align to TRBD1. With 4 bases clipped from V and 3 bases from J, the junction kept 5 bases outside the gene matches. This CDR3 region has 14 residues. CDR1 GTSNPN and CDR2 SVGIG come from the germline V gene (reference sequence). CDR3 nucleotide sequence: TGTGCCTGGACAGAGGGACAGGGAACAGATACGCAGTATTTT. Its translation: CAWTEGQGTDTQYF.

This chain links TRBV5-5 with TRBJ2-5; 14 bases map to TRBD2. V shed 4 bases, J shed 5 bases, and the junction held 4 bases outside the gene matches. The CDR3 has 15 amino acids. CDR1 and CDR2 from the germline V gene are SGHKS and YYEKEE (reference sequence). CDR3 residues: CASSKGTSGSETQYF. The DNA for the CDR3 is TGTGCCAGCAGCAAGGGGACTAGCGGGAGTGAGACCCAGTACTTC.

This clone was seen once. The chain carries TRBV30 and TRBJ2-1; 9 bases are a match to TRBD1. V shed 8 bases and J 6 bases; nucleotides not matched to a gene: 5. This CDR3 has 12 residues. Per germline, CDR1 GTSNPN and CDR2 SVGIG (reference sequence). DNA of the CDR3: TGTGCCCTTAGGGACAGGGTCAATGAGCAGTTCTTC. As protein: CALRDRVNEQFF.

This rearrangement joins TRBV28 to TRBJ1-4; D is undetermined. The germline V gene encodes CDR1 MDHEN and CDR2 SYDVKM. The length of the CDR3 is 14 residues. Trimming stripped 4 bases from V and 8 bases from J, with 14 bases between. The CDR3 DNA reads TGTGCCAGCAGTTCCCCGAGGGATAGGGAAAAACTGTTTTTT. Amino acids: CASSSPRDREKLFF.

The chain carries TRBV6-4 and TRBJ2-1, with D maybe TRBD1 (5 bases). CDR3 length: 15 residues. Per germline, CDR1 MRHNA and CDR2 SNTAGT. V gave up 6 bases and J gave up 9 bases, with 21 bases separating them. CDR3 protein: CASSPRGKGRFEQFF. The CDR3 coding sequence is TGTGCCAGCAGCCCCCGAGGAAAGGGGCGGTTTGAGCAGTTCTTC.

The chain couples TRBV7-9 to TRBJ1-3, with a possible D match to TRBD1 (5 bases). Germline assignment: CDR1 SEHNR and CDR2 FQNEAQ (reference sequence). Trimming shortened V by 3 bases and J by 0 bases, and 15 bases separated the two germline ends. This CDR3 has 17 residues. This CDR3 is CASSLRGGTYSGNTIYF. The DNA for the CDR3 is TGTGCCAGCAGCTTGCGGGGGGGGACCTACTCTGGAAACACCATATATTTT.

This clone has just one count. The chain has TRBV4-2 and TRBJ2-1; 12 bases align to TRBD1. The CDR3 totals 17 residues. CDR1 LGHNA and CDR2 YNFKEQ come from the germline V gene. With V trimmed by 0 bases and J by 8 bases, 8 bases remained unmatched. The CDR3 region is CASSQDGLGQGAYEQFF. The CDR3 DNA follows: TGTGCCAGCAGCCAAGATGGGCTGGGACAGGGGGCGTATGAGCAGTTCTTC.

This chain links TRBV24-1 with TRBJ2-5; 7 bases match TRBD1. CDR1 and CDR2 (germline): KGHDR, SFDVKD. After removal of 3 bases from V and 4 bases from J, the junction contained 4 bases not matched to a gene. CDR3 length: 14 residues. In nucleotides, the CDR3 is TGTGCCACCAGTGATACAGGGGTGGGAGAGACCCAGTACTTC. Amino acid sequence: CATSDTGVGETQYF.

This CDR3 reads CASSFTSGRKGETQYF. The DNA for the CDR3 is TGTGCCAGCAGCTTTACTAGCGGGAGGAAGGGGGAGACCCAGTACTTC. The rearrangement uses TRBV5-6 and TRBJ2-5; 12 bases are a match to TRBD2. Trimming at V came to 2 bases and at J to 5 bases, leaving 7 bases not matched to a gene. The germline V gene has CDR1 SGHDT and CDR2 YYEEEE. This CDR3 comprises 16 residues. The full variable domain, rest sourced from reference TRBV5-6 and TRBJ2-5, is DAGVTQSPTHLIKTRGQQVTLRCSPKSGHDTVSWYQQALGQGPQFIFQYYEEEERQRGNFPDRFSGHQFPNYSSELNVNALLLGDSALYLCASSFTSGRKGETQYFGPGTRLLVL.

This chain links TRBV7-8 with TRBJ1-5, with TRBD1 identical over 7 bases. CDR1 and CDR2 (germline): SGHVS, FQNEAQ. The ends lost 6 bases at V and 2 bases at J; junction bases unmatched: 4. The CDR3 runs 14 residues. This CDR3 reads CASRTDRGNQPQHF. DNA for the CDR3: TGTGCCAGCAGGACTGACAGGGGCAATCAGCCCCAGCATTTT. Complete variable domain (other parts from reference TRBV7-8 and TRBJ1-5): GAGVSQSPRYKVAKRGQDVALRCDPISGHVSLFWYQQALGQGPEFLTYFQNEAQLDKSGLPSDRFFAERPEGSVSTLKIQRTQQEDSAVYLCASRTDRGNQPQHFGDGTRLSIL.

V usage is TRBV29-1 and J usage is TRBJ2-2, with D perhaps matching TRBD1 (6 bases). Trimming took off 4 bases at V and 6 bases at J, with 9 bases between the two ends. Germline V gives CDR1 SQVTM, CDR2 ANQGSEA. CDR3 length: 12 residues. CDR3 bases: TGCAGCGTTGTGGGGGCGGCCGGGGAGCTGTTTTTT. It encodes CSVVGAAGELFF.

This chain joins TRBV27 and TRBJ2-1; TRBD1 agrees at 11 bases. Germline CDR1 and CDR2: MNHEY and SMNVEV (reference sequence). V lost 6 bases and J lost 3; bases outside the gene matches: 4. This CDR3 has 15 amino acids. In DNA form, the CDR3 reads TGTGCCAGCAGCTACGGGACAGGGGGCTACAATGAGCAGTTCTTC. It encodes CASSYGTGGYNEQFF.

In DNA form, the CDR3 reads TGTGCCAGCGTGCGGGGGCTTCAAGATACGCAGTATTTT. Its protein is CASVRGLQDTQYF. This chain uses TRBV6-5 with TRBJ2-3; the D gene is possibly TRBD2 (7 bases). CDR1 is MNHEY and CDR2 is SVGAGI in the germline V gene. The CDR3 has 13 residues. The V gene lost 8 bases and the J gene lost 5 bases, with 14 bases spanning the gap.

The chain has TRBV5-1 and TRBJ1-1; D is uncertain. V was clipped by 0 bases and J by 1 base, with 10 bases between them. Germline loops: CDR1 SGHRS, CDR2 YFSETQ. This CDR3 contains 15 residues. The CDR3 nucleotides are TGCGCCAGCAGCTTGGTAGCCGGTCAGAACACTGAAGCTTTCTTT. This translates into CASSLVAGQNTEAFF.

The chain recombines TRBV29-1 with TRBJ2-2; no definite D call. This CDR3 is 13 amino acids long. Germline loops: CDR1 SQVTM, CDR2 ANQGSEA. V lost 3 bases and J 0 bases, leaving 5 bases between the germline ends. This CDR3 reads CSVDIANTGELFF. DNA of the CDR3: TGCAGCGTTGACATAGCGAACACCGGGGAGCTGTTTTTT.

J is TRBJ2-7 and V is TRBV15, with unresolved D. Trimming cost V 8 bases and J 7 bases, with 24 bases left between them. Germline V lookup: CDR1 LNHNV, CDR2 YYDKDF (reference sequence). There are 15 residues in the CDR3. The CDR3 here is CATRPRDRLVGEQYF. DNA of the CDR3: TGTGCCACCCGACCTCGTGATAGGTTGGTCGGGGAGCAGTACTTC.

The chain has TRBV5-1 and TRBJ1-1; 10 bases align to TRBD1. J was trimmed by 1 base and V by 5 bases; bases with no gene match: 2. There are 14 residues in the CDR3. Germline CDR1 reads SGHRS; CDR2 reads YFSETQ. Written as DNA, the CDR3 is TGCGCCAGCAGGACAGGGGGCAAGAACACTGAAGCTTTCTTT. This encodes CASRTGGKNTEAFF. Together with reference TRBV5-1 and TRBJ1-1, the CDR3 gives the full variable domain: KAGVTQTPRYLIKTRGQQVTLSCSPISGHRSVSWYQQTPGQGLQFLFEYFSETQRNKGNFPGRFSGRQFSNSRSEMNVSTLELGDSALYLCASRTGGKNTEAFFGQGTRLTVV.

The chain joins TRBV2 to TRBJ1-5; D may be TRBD1 (6 bases). The CDR3 length is 16 residues. Germline V lookup: CDR1 SNHLY, CDR2 FYNNEI. Trimming left V 2 bases short and J 5 bases short, with 16 bases between. In DNA, the CDR3 is TGTGCCAGCAGTGAAAGGGGTACGAGGGGGTATCAGCCCCAGCATTTT. It translates to CASSERGTRGYQPQHF.

This clone appeared a single time. The chain uses TRBV7-7 and TRBJ2-5; D may be TRBD2 (5 bases). Germline V gene data show CDR1 as SSHAT and CDR2 as FNYEAQ (reference sequence). The CDR3 is made up of 15 amino acids. Trimming stripped 5 bases from V and 4 bases from J, with 17 bases between. The CDR3 reads CASSRALAAGETQYF. The CDR3 DNA reads TGTGCCAGCAGCCGAGCGCTAGCTGCTGGAGAGACCCAGTACTTC.